The 28 T cell receptor beta chains listed next were all sequenced from one sample in a study of CD8 T cells in Susac syndrome. Random hexamers were used to reverse transcribe the RNA input (roughly 0.5 to 1 ug). TCRdb redid the calling of the immunoSEQ multiplex PCR reads with MiXCR, one entry per CDR3 protein. Here the sample spans around 150,000 distinct CDR3 sequences, approximately 96% being singletons. Sequencing was carried out using CD4+ T cells from PBMCs. These receptors came from a human donor in good health.

J is TRBJ2-3 and V is TRBV3-1; D is unresolved. The length of the CDR3 is 12 residues. Germline V gene lookup returns CDR1 LGHDT and CDR2 YNNKEL (reference sequence). Trimming took off 0 bases at V and 9 bases at J, with 7 bases between the two ends. The CDR3 sequence: CASSQDGRTQYF. CDR3 DNA sequence: TGTGCCAGCAGCCAAGATGGCCGGACGCAGTATTTT.

This chain uses TRBV3-1 with TRBJ2-3; 10 positions agree with TRBD2. Trimming took 6 bases from V and 2 from J; bases not matched to a gene: 8. Germline CDR1 and CDR2: LGHDT and YNNKEL (reference sequence). The CDR3 has 16 residues. CDR3 coding DNA: TGTGCCAGCAGACCCCAACTAGCGGGGCTCACAGATACGCAGTATTTT. Its translation is CASRPQLAGLTDTQYF.

This chain uses TRBV28 with TRBJ2-7; TRBD1 might be the D (7 bases). CDR1 is MDHEN, CDR2 SYDVKM, per germline. There are 15 residues in the CDR3. V lost 4 bases to trimming and J lost 1 base, with 14 bases between them. CDR3 sequence reads: CASSSRQGGSYEQYF. The CDR3 bases are TGTGCCAGCAGTTCTAGACAGGGAGGATCCTACGAGCAGTACTTC.

This sequence joins TRBV24-1 and TRBJ1-2, with D tentatively TRBD1 (6 bases). The ends were cut back, 4 bases at V and 7 bases at J, with 9 bases in the middle. The CDR3 is made up of 12 amino acids. Per the germline V gene, CDR1 is KGHDR and CDR2 is SFDVKD. CDR3 DNA: TGTGCCACCAGTGACGCGGACAGTGGCTACACCTTC. Encoded protein: CATSDADSGYTF.

The gene calls are TRBV14 and TRBJ2-1; D remains ambiguous. Germline CDR1 SGHDN, CDR2 FVKESK. The CDR3 loop spans 13 amino acids. The V and J ends lost 4 bases and 7 bases respectively, with 11 bases between them. This chain's CDR3 is CASSPRMGNEQFF. Here the CDR3 DNA reads TGTGCCAGCAGCCCGCGCATGGGAAATGAGCAGTTCTTC.

The sample holds one count of this clonotype. The chain has TRBV12-3 or TRBV12-4 and TRBJ1-6; D remains ambiguous. V lost 3 bases and J lost 9, with 12 bases in between. This CDR3 has 14 amino acids. The CDR3 DNA sequence: TGTGCCAGCAGTTTCTCGACTGCTGGTTCACCCCTCCACTTT. Translated: CASSFSTAGSPLHF.

The chain uses TRBV23-1 and TRBJ1-4; D might be TRBD1 (6 bases). TRBV23-1 is an ORF for which the function is uncertain. CDR3 length equals 13 residues. Trimming shortened V by 6 bases and J by 10 bases, and 15 bases separated the two germline ends. In nucleotides, the CDR3 is TGCGCCAGCAGGAATCAGGGGACGGGAAAACTGTTTTTT. Residues: CASRNQGTGKLFF.

This clonotype was recorded once. The CDR3 nucleotides are TGCAGCGTTGAAGAGGCTCAGCAGTTCTTC. It yields the protein CSVEEAQQFF. The chain uses TRBV29-1 and TRBJ2-1; D not resolved. Germline V gene data show CDR1 as SQVTM and CDR2 as ANQGSEA. The V and J ends lost 0 bases and 11 bases respectively, with 5 bases between them. The CDR3 runs to 10 residues.

The gene calls are TRBV4-2 and TRBJ2-5, with D possibly matching TRBD1 (6 bases). This CDR3 comprises 14 residues. The germline V and J ends were trimmed by 1 base and 4 bases, with 10 bases remaining between them. Looked up from germline, CDR1 is LGHNA and CDR2 is YNFKEQ. The CDR3: CASSQGQERETQYF. CDR3 bases: TGTGCCAGCAGCCAAGGACAGGAGAGAGAGACCCAGTACTTC.

The chain couples TRBV2 to TRBJ2-2; maybe TRBD2 (6 bases). Germline V CDR1 and CDR2: SNHLY, FYNNEI. The CDR3 has 14 amino acids. Trimming stripped 6 bases from V and 4 bases from J, with 12 bases between. The DNA for the CDR3 is TGTGCCAGCAGGACCGGGACTGGCACCGGGGAGCTGTTTTTT. This gives the protein CASRTGTGTGELFF.

The chain uses TRBV7-2 and TRBJ2-1; TRBD2 matches 12 bases. Trimming removed 5 bases from V and 7 bases from J; junction bases left unmatched: 6. This CDR3 comprises 15 residues. Germline V gives CDR1 SGHTA, CDR2 FQGNSA. The CDR3 is CASSAGTSGLNEQFF. CDR3 nucleotides: TGTGCCAGCAGCGCCGGGACTAGCGGGCTGAATGAGCAGTTCTTC.

The chain links TRBV27 to TRBJ2-2; D gene ambiguous. This CDR3 comprises 15 residues. The germline gives CDR1 MNHEY, CDR2 SMNVEV (reference sequence). The germline V and J ends were trimmed by 3 bases and 0 bases, with 8 bases remaining between them. CDR3 sequence: CASSLHPPNTGELFF. CDR3 bases: TGTGCCAGCAGTTTGCACCCACCGAACACCGGGGAGCTGTTTTTT.

This clonotype was seen just once. The V call is TRBV14, the J call TRBJ2-3, with 8 bases fitting TRBD1. Trimming cost V 4 bases and J 2 bases; bases outside gene matches: 5. The V gene's germline CDR1 is SGHDN and CDR2 FVKESK. The CDR3 has 15 residues. CDR3 loop: CASSRYRGDTDTQYF. The CDR3 DNA reads as TGTGCCAGCAGCCGCTACAGGGGGGACACAGATACGCAGTATTTT.

The V call is TRBV29-1, the J call TRBJ2-2; D remains ambiguous. CDR3 length: 14 amino acids. V was cut by 6 bases and J by 0 bases, with 11 bases left in between. Germline CDR1 SQVTM, CDR2 ANQGSEA. As DNA, the CDR3 is TGCAGCGTCCGAGCCCGGCCGAACACCGGGGAGCTGTTTTTT. This sequence encodes CSVRARPNTGELFF.

V is TRBV20-1 and J is TRBJ2-1, with 9 bases that match TRBD1. With 6 bases clipped from V and 8 bases from J, the junction kept 8 bases outside the gene matches. Looked up from germline, CDR1 is DFQATT and CDR2 is SNEGSKA (reference sequence). The CDR3 runs to 13 residues. The DNA for the CDR3 is TGCAGTGCCAACCGGGACAGGGACGATGAGCAGTTCTTC. Amino acid sequence: CSANRDRDDEQFF.

This sequence joins TRBV5-1 and TRBJ2-5; D uncertain. Trimming took off 0 bases at V and 1 base at J, with 10 bases between the two ends. In germline, CDR1 is SGHRS, CDR2 YFSETQ. CDR3 length: 15 amino acids. CDR3 residues: CASSLDLRSQETQYF. The CDR3 bases are TGCGCCAGCAGCTTGGACTTGAGATCCCAAGAGACCCAGTACTTC.

The chain couples TRBV9 to TRBJ2-3; a possible D gene is TRBD2 (6 bases). Germline-derived CDR1 and CDR2 are SGDLS and YYNGEE. Trimming shortened V by 7 bases and J by 11 bases, and 20 bases separated the two germline ends. This CDR3 comprises 13 residues. In DNA, the CDR3 is TGTGCCAGCTCCCCGGGACTCGGGGTGGAGCAGTATTTT. Amino acids: CASSPGLGVEQYF.

The chain has TRBV9 and TRBJ2-3; 9 bases are a match to TRBD2. Trimming cost V 0 bases and J 2 bases; bases outside gene matches: 4. Looked up from germline, CDR1 is SGDLS and CDR2 is YYNGEE. The CDR3 length is 16 residues. The CDR3 DNA is TGTGCCAGCAGCGTAGGATCTAGCGGGGCCACAGATACGCAGTATTTT. Residues: CASSVGSSGATDTQYF.

V and J are TRBV15 and TRBJ2-5; D remains unclear. The CDR3 consists of 13 residues. Germline V gene data show CDR1 as LNHNV and CDR2 as YYDKDF (reference sequence). The ends were cut back, 0 bases at V and 5 bases at J, with 7 bases in the middle. The CDR3 spells CATSRDTEETQYF. The DNA for the CDR3 is TGTGCCACCAGCAGAGACACTGAGGAGACCCAGTACTTC.

This clonotype is a singleton in its sample. This sequence joins TRBV3-1 and TRBJ2-7; TRBD1 matches at 7 bases. V lost 1 base and J lost 2; bases outside the gene matches: 2. The length of the CDR3 is 14 residues. Germline CDR1 reads LGHDT; CDR2 reads YNNKEL (reference sequence). CDR3 DNA: TGTGCCAGCAGCCAAGCCCAGGGGGCCTACGAGCAGTACTTC. It yields the protein CASSQAQGAYEQYF.

The chain couples TRBV2 to TRBJ2-3; D tentatively reads TRBD1 or TRBD2 (8 bases each). The CDR3 totals 18 residues. Between the trimmed V and J ends, which lost 6 bases and 1 base, there was a span of 23 bases. Germline CDR1 and CDR2: SNHLY and FYNNEI. CDR3 residues: CASSRDRIAGWGTDTQYF. CDR3 DNA: TGTGCCAGCAGCCGGGACAGGATAGCGGGGTGGGGCACAGATACGCAGTATTTT.

The chain joins TRBV3-1 to TRBJ2-7, with 12 bases identical to TRBD2. The CDR3 loop spans 16 amino acids. V lost 3 bases, J lost 3 bases, and 6 bases stayed unmatched. Germline V gene lookup returns CDR1 LGHDT and CDR2 YNNKEL (reference sequence). CDR3 nucleotides: TGTGCCAGCAGCCACCTACTGACTAGCGGGAGCTACGAGCAGTACTTC. Encoded protein: CASSHLLTSGSYEQYF.

The chain couples TRBV20-1 to TRBJ2-7; D is perhaps TRBD2 (6 bases). V was cut by 3 bases and J by 1 base, with 13 bases left in between. The CDR3 has 14 residues. Germline values: CDR1 DFQATT, CDR2 SNEGSKA (reference sequence). DNA for the CDR3: TGCAGTGCTAGTTCCCCGGGGGTGTCCTACGAGCAGTACTTC. This codes for CSASSPGVSYEQYF.

The V call is TRBV7-8, the J call TRBJ2-3; 9 bases are shared with TRBD2. Germline-derived CDR1 and CDR2 are SGHVS and FQNEAQ. This CDR3 region has 18 residues. V shed 5 bases and J 6 bases; nucleotides not matched to a gene: 18. The CDR3 is CASSILAGDTSARDTQYF. CDR3 DNA: TGTGCCAGCAGCATCTTAGCGGGGGACACCTCTGCCCGGGATACGCAGTATTTT.

The chain couples TRBV15 to TRBJ2-1; D is perhaps TRBD2 (6 bases). This CDR3 is 15 amino acids long. Germline loops: CDR1 LNHNV, CDR2 YYDKDF (reference sequence). V lost 1 base and J 4 bases, leaving 11 bases between the germline ends. CDR3 sequence reads: CATSRGSGEYNEQFF. The CDR3 nucleotides are TGTGCCACCAGCAGAGGGTCGGGGGAGTACAATGAGCAGTTCTTC.

The V and J genes are TRBV29-1 and TRBJ2-2; a possible D gene is TRBD2 (6 bases). Germline CDR1 reads SQVTM; CDR2 reads ANQGSEA. V lost 7 bases and J lost 0, with 12 bases in between. The length of the CDR3 is 14 residues. The CDR3 DNA follows: TGCAGCGCCGGCGGACTAACGAACACCGGGGAGCTGTTTTTT. It translates to CSAGGLTNTGELFF.

The chain links TRBV29-1 to TRBJ2-5, with 8 bases lining up with TRBD1. This CDR3 region has 13 residues. Germline V lookup: CDR1 SQVTM, CDR2 ANQGSEA. The J segment lost 4 bases and the V segment lost 6 bases, leaving 7 bases of the junction unmatched. The CDR3 reads CSVDWTGSETQYF. CDR3 bases: TGCAGCGTCGACTGGACAGGGTCAGAGACCCAGTACTTC. The full variable domain, its missing parts supplied by reference TRBV29-1 and TRBJ2-5, is SAVISQKPSRDICQRGTSLTIQCQVDSQVTMMFWYRQQPGQSLTLIATANQGSEATYESGFVIDKFPISRPNLTFSTLTVSNMSPEDSSIYLCSVDWTGSETQYFGPGTRLLVL.

CDR3 sequence: CSVEVRSGTEAFF. In DNA form, the CDR3 reads TGCAGCGTTGAGGTCAGGAGCGGCACTGAAGCTTTCTTT. The rearrangement links TRBV29-1 to TRBJ1-1, with D unresolved. The V and J ends lost 3 bases and 4 bases respectively, with 12 bases between them. CDR3 size: 13 residues. Per the germline V gene, CDR1 is SQVTM and CDR2 is ANQGSEA.